The rows below give T cell receptor beta chains drawn from one sample of a study of cytomegalovirus exposure and HLA in healthy donors. The data were produced by immunoSEQ multiplex PCR, yet TCRdb's version contains in-frame clones alone and is incomplete. The sample holds around 76,000 clones, under 85% seen once. Input material: PBMCs. Receptors originate from a woman between 40 and 50 years old in good health and CMV-seropositive. The CDR3 runs from the conserved cysteine through the conserved F or W. D genes are given only for firm matches. The listing skips clone size in some rows; elsewhere it reads once, few, many or a size class.

d_call	clone_size	j_call	v_call	cdr3_aa	cdr3_nt
TRBD2	NA	TRBJ2-5	TRBV5-1	CASSLLAGGGETQYF	TGCGCCAGCAGCCTACTAGCGGGGGGCGGAGAGACCCAGTACTTC
NA	NA	TRBJ2-2	TRBV10-3	CAIGDINTGELFF	TGTGCCATCGGGGACATCAACACCGGGGAGCTGTTTTTT
TRBD2	NA	TRBJ2-3	TRBV19	CASSTSGFPTDTQYF	TGTGCCAGTAGTACTAGCGGTTTCCCCACAGATACGCAGTATTTT
NA	NA	TRBJ2-5	TRBV9	CASSGFGGPRGETQYF	TGTGCCAGCAGTGGTTTCGGGGGGCCCCGTGGAGAGACCCAGTACTTC
TRBD1	NA	TRBJ2-7	TRBV7-7	CASSSDRLPDYEQYF	TGTGCCAGCAGCTCGGACAGGCTACCCGATTACGAGCAGTACTTC
NA	NA	TRBJ1-1	TRBV19	CASSLGAAYTEAFF	TGTGCCAGTAGTTTGGGGGCGGCCTACACTGAAGCTTTCTTT
NA	few	TRBJ2-1	TRBV6-6	CASRPDSFYNEQFF	TGTGCCAGCAGACCGGACAGCTTCTACAATGAGCAGTTCTTC
NA	few	TRBJ1-2	TRBV7-9	CASSLADSNGYTF	TGTGCCAGCAGCTTAGCGGACAGTAATGGCTACACCTTC
NA	NA	TRBJ2-7	TRBV18	CASSPDYFPEQYF	TGTGCCAGCTCACCGGACTACTTCCCCGAGCAGTACTTC
TRBD1	NA	TRBJ2-3	TRBV14	CASGARTGGADTQYF	TGTGCCAGCGGGGCCCGGACAGGGGGCGCAGATACGCAGTATTTT
NA	NA	TRBJ1-4	TRBV27	CASSLKPNTEKLFF	TGTGCCAGCAGTTTAAAACCGAACACTGAAAAACTGTTTTTT
TRBD1	NA	TRBJ1-2	TRBV4-3	CASSQEPGQVYGYTF	TGCGCCAGCAGCCAAGAACCGGGACAGGTCTATGGCTACACCTTC
TRBD2	NA	TRBJ2-7	TRBV27	CASRPGLAYYEQYF	TGTGCCAGCAGACCCGGACTAGCCTACTACGAGCAGTACTTC
NA	NA	TRBJ1-2	TRBV6-5	CASSYQGRGAYGYTF	TGTGCCAGCAGCTACCAGGGGAGGGGTGCATATGGCTACACCTTC
TRBD2	NA	TRBJ2-1	TRBV6-6	CASSYSLAGPYNEQFF	TGTGCCAGCAGTTACTCCCTAGCGGGACCCTACAATGAGCAGTTCTTC
TRBD1	NA	TRBJ1-5	TRBV27	CASSIKTTGGPTYLVDSGNQPQHF	TGTGCCAGCAGTATAAAAACGACAGGGGGACCCACATATTTAGTTGATTCCGGCAATCAGCCCCAGCATTTT
NA	NA	TRBJ2-7	TRBV29-1	CSVLDFSYEQYF	TGCAGCGTTCTCGACTTTTCCTACGAGCAGTACTTC
NA	NA	TRBJ2-7	TRBV6-5	CASSTQGGYEQYF	TGTGCCAGCTCCACCCAGGGTGGGTACGAGCAGTACTTC
TRBD1	NA	TRBJ2-3	TRBV30	CAWSGAGTGGSDTQYF	TGTGCCTGGAGTGGAGCCGGGACAGGGGGTTCAGATACGCAGTATTTT
TRBD1	NA	TRBJ2-3	TRBV19	CASSPKGQTSTDTQYF	TGTGCCAGTAGTCCAAAGGGACAGACTAGCACAGATACGCAGTATTTT
TRBD2	NA	TRBJ2-7	TRBV28	CASPPSGTGPEQYF	TGTGCCAGCCCCCCTAGCGGGACGGGGCCCGAGCAGTACTTC
TRBD1	NA	TRBJ2-7	TRBV7-2	CASSLSGTGGEQYF	TGTGCCAGCAGCTTATCCGGGACAGGGGGCGAGCAGTACTTC
TRBD1	NA	TRBJ2-6	TRBV5-6	CASSLVGQDFSGANVLTF	TGTGCCAGCAGCTTGGTGGGACAGGACTTCTCTGGGGCCAACGTCCTGACTTTC
NA	few	TRBJ1-5	TRBV6-1	CASSEVRAGQPQHF	TGTGCCAGCAGTGAAGTCAGGGCAGGACAGCCCCAGCATTTT
TRBD1	NA	TRBJ1-3	TRBV7-2	CASSSRDRGLVPGNTIYF	TGTGCCAGCAGCTCCAGGGACAGGGGCTTAGTCCCTGGAAACACCATATATTTT
NA	NA	TRBJ2-7	TRBV4-3	CASSQGRVGTYEQYF	TGCGCCAGCAGCCAAGGGAGGGTGGGGACCTACGAGCAGTACTTC
NA	NA	TRBJ1-5	TRBV4-1	CASSQEGGQPQHF	TGCGCCAGCAGCCAAGAGGGGGGTCAGCCCCAGCATTTT
TRBD1	few	TRBJ1-1	TRBV5-6	CASSLFGTGGNNEVFF	TGTGCCAGCAGCTTGTTCGGGACAGGGGGTAACAATGAGGTTTTCTTT
TRBD1	NA	TRBJ1-2	TRBV5-8	CASRRTGGLVYYGYTF	TGTGCCAGCAGACGGACAGGGGGCCTTGTGTACTATGGCTACACCTTC
TRBD1	NA	TRBJ1-1	TRBV19	CASSQYRGEENTEAFF	TGTGCCAGTAGTCAATACAGGGGAGAGGAGAACACTGAAGCTTTCTTT
NA	NA	TRBJ2-7	TRBV27	CASSPLGGSSSYEQYF	TGTGCCAGCAGTCCCTTGGGGGGTTCCAGCTCCTACGAGCAGTACTTC
NA	NA	TRBJ2-5	TRBV5-4	CASSPDARQETQYF	TGTGCCAGCAGCCCGGATGCGCGGCAAGAGACCCAGTACTTC
NA	NA	TRBJ2-3	TRBV5-3	CGKEGATDTQYF	TGTGGCAAGGAGGGGGCAACAGATACGCAGTATTTT
TRBD1	NA	TRBJ1-2	TRBV18	CASSEGTGPYYGYTF	TGTGCCAGCTCAGAGGGGACAGGGCCGTACTATGGCTACACCTTC
TRBD1	NA	TRBJ1-1	TRBV10-3	CAIAGGGNTEAFF	TGTGCCATCGCAGGGGGCGGGAACACTGAAGCTTTCTTT
NA	NA	TRBJ1-5	TRBV23-1	CASSQSRSQGQPQHF	TGCGCCAGCAGTCAATCCAGATCGCAGGGTCAGCCCCAGCATTTT
TRBD2	NA	TRBJ2-5	TRBV15	CATSRVGSLALETQYF	TGTGCCACCAGCAGAGTAGGGTCACTAGCGCTAGAGACCCAGTACTTC